This T cell receptor beta chain came from a study of T cells in Graves' hyperthyroidism and ophthalmopathy. Turning to the study itself: Peripheral blood was acquired at first diagnosis, ahead of any therapy whatsoever.

V dropped 5 bases and J dropped 4; count of bases not matched to a gene: 6. This CDR3 spans 14 amino acids. Diagnosing involved the use of clinical symptoms, serum thyroxine and TRAb, thyroid ultrasound and orbital computed tomography. Regions amplified from RNA transcripts were the TCR beta CDR3 regions. During a first-round RT-PCR of the TCR CDR3, the HTBI primer set was used. TCRdb independently ran MiXCR on the multiplex PCR reads; one entry per CDR3 protein. The sample records under 400,000 distinct CDR3 sequences, about 18% being singletons. This clonotype has just a few counts. Its antigen remains unknown. Study-wide results and caveats: In validation, the model predicted ophthalmopathy. These predictions came a median about 6 months before onset. Stable hyperthyroidism was separated from ophthalmopathy by a model based on 13 V-J features.

This TCR was sampled from a woman aged 45-60 years with Graves' hyperthyroidism. Specimen: blood. The chain is built from TRBV12-3 or TRBV12-4 and TRBJ2-3; 7 nucleotides agree with TRBD1. The CDR3 sequence is CASSRTGSSDTQYF. The CDR3 coding sequence is TGTGCCAGCAGTCGGACAGGTTCCTCAGATACGCAGTATTTT.